This T cell receptor beta chain emerged from a study of CD8+ T cells in alopecia areata. TCR sequencing used cDNA made by reverse transcription of extracted RNA. The method was immunoSEQ multiplex PCR; TCRdb's version includes in-frame clones alone and lacks a portion of them. The table lists 100,000 to 150,000 clones, 55% to 80% of them singletons. The material sequenced was CD4+ T cells sorted from blood. This sequence was found in a human donor in good health.

CDR3 coding DNA: TGTGGCCTAAATCATAAAGGGACAGGGGACTACGAGCAGTACTTC. Protein product: CGLNHKGTGDYEQYF. V gene TRBV30 combines with J gene TRBJ2-7, with TRBD1 identical over 10 bases. This CDR3 spans 15 amino acids. Germline CDR1 GTSNPN, CDR2 SVGIG (reference sequence).